A selection of T cell receptor beta chains follows, all from one sample in a study of CD8+ T cells in alopecia areata. Assay used: immunoSEQ multiplex PCR; TCRdb lists only in-frame clones, some missing. In the table there are about 130,000 clones, approximately 53% of which are singletons. This material consisted of CD4+ T cells sorted from blood, taken at week 0. Receptors were obtained from a human donor with alopecia areata. Each CDR3 is given with its conserved first and last residue. Where a row states a size, it is once, few, many or the class of an expanded clone; other rows omit it.

few	TRBV30	TRBJ1-2	13	CAWSRGQDYGYTF
few	TRBV30	TRBJ2-3	14	CAWSSTGGTDTQYF
.	TRBV2	TRBJ2-3	14	CATKGSGSADTQYF
.	TRBV10-3	TRBJ1-6	13	CAIRDSYNSPLHF
.	TRBV2	TRBJ1-6	13	CASSSEGASPLHF
few	TRBV28	TRBJ2-4	14	CASGTAGGENIQYF
.	TRBV5-1	TRBJ2-7	15	CASSPSGGESYEQYF
few	TRBV10-3	TRBJ1-2	12	CGSQGTRGGYTF
.	TRBV5-6	TRBJ1-2	14	CASSSESGTIGYTF
once	TRBV7-2	TRBJ2-4	13	CASSLGTAKATDF
few	TRBV5-4	TRBJ2-6	18	CASSLPGQLNTGANVLTF
.	TRBV6-5	TRBJ2-1	15	CASTNTELSYNEQFF
few	TRBV10-3	TRBJ1-2	14	CAISESKGPYGYTF
.	TRBV14	TRBJ1-1	13	CASSQVVGTEAFF
.	TRBV23-1	TRBJ1-2	14	CASATGRGNYGYTF
.	TRBV7-9	TRBJ1-1	15	CASSPKTGERTEAFF
.	TRBV7-2	TRBJ2-3	11	CASSFPDTQYF
.	TRBV29-1	TRBJ2-3	14	CSARDGSLTDTQYF
.	TRBV9	TRBJ1-1	16	CASSLSPEEGITEAFF
.	TRBV7-3	TRBJ2-7	15	CASSLETGPTYEQYF
few	TRBV11-2	TRBJ1-5	13	CASSLTTDQPQHF
.	TRBV7-9	TRBJ1-1	14	CASSLEGVNQGAFF
few	TRBV28	TRBJ2-1	15	CASRGLAGGDNEQFF
once	TRBV5-1	TRBJ2-2	14	CASSLPAGAGELFF